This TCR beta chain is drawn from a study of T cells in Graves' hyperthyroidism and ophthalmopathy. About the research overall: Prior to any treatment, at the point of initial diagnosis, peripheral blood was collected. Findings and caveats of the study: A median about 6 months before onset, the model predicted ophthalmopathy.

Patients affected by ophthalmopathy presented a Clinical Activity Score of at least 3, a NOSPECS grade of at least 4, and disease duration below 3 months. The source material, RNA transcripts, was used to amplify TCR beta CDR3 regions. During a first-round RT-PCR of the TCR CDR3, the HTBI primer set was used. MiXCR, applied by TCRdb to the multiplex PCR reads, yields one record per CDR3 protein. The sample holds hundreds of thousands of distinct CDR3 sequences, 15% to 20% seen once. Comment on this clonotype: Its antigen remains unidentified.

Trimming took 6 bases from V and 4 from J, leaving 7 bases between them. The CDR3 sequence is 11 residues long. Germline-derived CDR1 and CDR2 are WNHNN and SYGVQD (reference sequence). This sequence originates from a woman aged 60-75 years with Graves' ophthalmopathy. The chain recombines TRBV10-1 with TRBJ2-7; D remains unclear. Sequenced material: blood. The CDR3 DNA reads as TGCGCCAGCAGCTGGCGGTACGAGCAGTACTTC. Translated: CASSWRYEQYF.